These T cell receptor beta chains were read from a single sample in a study of blood T cell repertoires in COVID-19. Using immunoSEQ multiplex PCR, the repertoire was profiled, and TCRdb retains in-frame clones only, with some absent. The sample includes 19,000 or so clones, around 89% of them seen just once. Sequenced material: peripheral blood. All receptors derive from a man aged 65 to 85 with active COVID-19. The CDR3 runs from the conserved cysteine through the conserved F or W. The D gene is left open where the match is weak. The size entry is marked missing in some rows and otherwise reads once, few, many or a size class.

D	V	J	size	DNA	CDR3
TRBD2	TRBV14	TRBJ2-3	-	TGTGCCAGCAGCCAAAAGCTAAGCGGGAGGTCGGCAGATACGCAGTATTTT	CASSQKLSGRSADTQYF
TRBD1	TRBV6-5	TRBJ1-5	-	TGTGCCAGCAGTTACTTTCCACAGGGGGCCGGGCAGCCCCAGCATTTT	CASSYFPQGAGQPQHF
TRBD2	TRBV12-5	TRBJ2-7	-	TGTGCTAGTGGTTTGGTTCAGGAGGCGGGGGGATACTACGAGCAGTACTTC	CASGLVQEAGGYYEQYF
-	TRBV10-2	TRBJ1-2	-	TGCGCCAGCAGTGAATCGGGGACTACCTATGGCTACACCTTC	CASSESGTTYGYTF
TRBD1	TRBV6-6	TRBJ1-1	-	TGTGCCAGCAGCGACAGGGGGACGAACACTGAAGCTTTCTTT	CASSDRGTNTEAFF
-	TRBV20-1	TRBJ1-1	-	TGCAGTGCGGGGACTGCCGAAGCTTTCTTT	CSAGTAEAFF
-	TRBV7-9	TRBJ1-1	-	TGTGCCAGCAGCTTTAGCAGGGACACTGAAGCTTTCTTT	CASSFSRDTEAFF
TRBD1	TRBV5-1	TRBJ1-2	-	TGCGCCAGCAGCACCGGACAGGGGGCCTATGGCTACACCTTC	CASSTGQGAYGYTF
-	TRBV27	TRBJ2-1	few	TGTGCCAGCAGTTTCAACTACCCAGATGAGCAGTTCTTC	CASSFNYPDEQFF
TRBD1	TRBV28	TRBJ2-7	-	TGTGCCAGCAGTTTTAGGACAGGAGAGCAGTACTTC	CASSFRTGEQYF
TRBD1	TRBV2	TRBJ1-2	-	TGTGCCAGCAGACAGGGGGGGGCGTATGGCTACACCTTC	CASRQGGAYGYTF
-	TRBV7-8	TRBJ1-6	-	TGTGCCAGCAGCTTAGTGGCAGGGGTAGGCTCACCCCTCCACTTT	CASSLVAGVGSPLHF